These 3 T cell receptor beta chains were sequenced from one sample in a study of T cell responses to AZD1222 COVID-19 vaccine. Clones were read by immunoSEQ multiplex PCR, and TCRdb kept only the in-frame ones, dropping some. The repertoire holds about 66,000 clones, with more than 75% as singletons. The starting material was peripheral blood, obtained 28 days after the second dose of the MenACWY control vaccine. Receptors originate from an adult who received the MenACWY meningococcal vaccine as a control.

A remark on this clone: This sample also contains other DNA sequences that code for the same CDR3. The chain couples TRBV15 to TRBJ2-7; D not resolved. CDR3 length equals 13 residues. Germline V lookup: CDR1 LNHNV, CDR2 YYDKDF (reference sequence). The V end lost 0 bases, the J end lost 3 bases, and 6 bases lay between the germline ends. The CDR3 sequence is CATSRDRSYEQYF. The CDR3 nucleotides read TGTGCCACCAGCAGAGATCGCAGCTACGAGCAGTACTTC.

This chain uses TRBV3-1 (or the pseudogene TRBV3-2) with TRBJ2-7, with D possibly being TRBD2 (6 bases). Trimming pared 2 bases from V and 4 bases from J, leaving 18 bases between. The CDR3 contains 16 residues. Germline assignment: CDR1 LGHDT and CDR2 YNNKEL (reference sequence). CDR3 region: CASSQNIGEVGYEQYF. CDR3 DNA sequence: TGTGCCAGCAGCCAAAATATAGGGGAGGTGGGTTACGAGCAGTACTTC.

V usage is TRBV10-3 and J usage is TRBJ2-7, with D perhaps TRBD1 (6 bases). The V gene lost 5 bases and the J gene lost 4 bases, with 15 bases spanning the gap. The CDR3 covers 14 residues. Germline assignment: CDR1 ENHRY and CDR2 SYGVKD. The CDR3 protein is CAISLSTGFYEQYF. For the CDR3, the DNA is TGTGCCATCAGTCTGAGCACAGGGTTTTACGAGCAGTACTTC.